The rows below give T cell receptor beta chains drawn from one sample of a study of neurological immune-mediated disorders. TCRdb passed the 5' RACE reads through MiXCR, listing each CDR3 protein once. The data contain about 84,000 distinct CDR3 sequences, about 9.3% of them singletons. The sequenced material came from PBMCs. The receptors were gathered from a man aged 35-49 years in good health. Each CDR3 is given with its conserved first and last residue. D genes are given only for firm matches. Size is stated for part of the rows, as once, few or many counts, or as a class when the clone is expanded.

d_gene,v_gene,abundance,j_gene,CDR3aa,CDR3nt
NA,TRBV5-1,many,TRBJ2-1,CASRLADEQFF,TGCGCCAGCCGCCTGGCTGATGAGCAGTTCTTC
TRBD2,TRBV2,many,TRBJ2-3,CASSAGGSTDTQYF,TGTGCCAGCAGTGCCGGGGGGAGCACAGATACGCAGTATTTT
TRBD2,TRBV5-1,few,TRBJ2-1,CASSLGLASNEQFF,TGCGCCAGCAGCTTGGGACTAGCGAGCAATGAGCAGTTCTTC
TRBD1,TRBV29-1,many,TRBJ2-5,CSVEDKESGDRGLFGETQYF,TGCAGCGTTGAAGATAAGGAAAGCGGAGACAGGGGGCTCTTTGGAGAGACCCAGTACTTC
NA,TRBV24-1,many,TRBJ1-2,CATSAPTNYGYTF,TGTGCCACCAGTGCCCCCACTAACTATGGCTACACCTTC
TRBD1,TRBV7-2,many,TRBJ2-3,CASSLTGVGDTQYF,TGTGCCAGCTCCTTGACAGGGGTAGGAGATACGCAGTATTTT
TRBD1,TRBV12-3/TRBV12-4,many,TRBJ2-1,CASKAVPRDRGNNEQFF,TGTGCCAGCAAAGCCGTACCCCGGGACAGGGGAAACAATGAGCAGTTCTTC
TRBD2,TRBV29-1,many,TRBJ2-5,CSVVGLEETQYF,TGCAGCGTTGTAGGACTAGAAGAGACCCAGTACTTC
NA,TRBV6-5,many,TRBJ2-2,CASSFGGGAGELFF,TGTGCCAGCAGTTTCGGAGGGGGAGCCGGGGAGCTGTTTTTT
NA,TRBV12-3/TRBV12-4,many,TRBJ2-2,CASSFGQAGELFF,TGTGCCAGCAGTTTTGGCCAGGCCGGGGAGCTGTTTTTT
TRBD1,TRBV6-6,many,TRBJ1-2,CASSPNPGQGNYGYTF,TGTGCCAGCAGCCCTAACCCGGGACAGGGAAACTATGGCTACACCTTC
NA,TRBV5-1,many,TRBJ1-6,CASSLRGSNSPLHF,TGCGCCAGCAGCTTGCGGGGGTCGAATTCACCCCTCCACTTT
TRBD2,TRBV5-1,many,TRBJ2-1,CASSSGTSGSIDEQFF,TGCGCCAGCAGCTCTGGGACTAGCGGGAGTATCGATGAGCAGTTCTTC
TRBD1,TRBV6-5,few,TRBJ1-1,CASSSRQGRGATEAFF,TGTGCCAGCAGTTCACGACAGGGGCGGGGGGCTACTGAAGCTTTCTTT
TRBD1,TRBV6-5,NA,TRBJ1-1,CASDRTGAGNTEAFF,TGTGCCAGCGACCGGACAGGGGCCGGGAACACTGAAGCTTTCTTT
NA,TRBV14,many,TRBJ1-2,CASSLPGLYGYTF,TGTGCCAGCAGCCTTCCAGGGCTTTATGGCTACACCTTC
TRBD1,TRBV6-5,many,TRBJ1-1,CASSPTGVSTEAFF,TGTGCCAGCAGTCCAACAGGGGTGAGCACTGAAGCTTTCTTT
NA,TRBV12-3/TRBV12-4,NA,TRBJ1-5,CASSLAGPNQPQHF,TGTGCCAGCAGTTTAGCGGGGCCCAATCAGCCCCAGCATTTT
NA,TRBV7-2,many,TRBJ2-5,CASSAGHGYQETQYF,TGTGCCAGCAGCGCGGGACACGGGTACCAAGAGACCCAGTACTTC
NA,TRBV6-5,many,TRBJ2-7,CASGRGIWPYEQYF,TGTGCCAGCGGTAGGGGAATTTGGCCCTACGAGCAGTACTTC
NA,TRBV7-2,many,TRBJ1-2,CASSSDGGHRLDGYTF,TGTGCCAGCAGCTCCGATGGGGGACATCGGTTGGATGGCTACACCTTC
NA,TRBV5-1,many,TRBJ2-1,CASRAGTGGNEQFF,TGCGCCAGCAGAGCAGGGACCGGGGGCAATGAGCAGTTCTTC
NA,TRBV20-1,many,TRBJ2-3,CSAHSTSTDTQYF,TGCAGTGCGCACAGTACTAGCACAGATACGCAGTATTTT
NA,TRBV27,many,TRBJ1-5,CASFSRPGPPKDSNQPQHF,TGTGCCAGTTTTTCCCGGCCCGGGCCGCCCAAAGATAGCAATCAGCCCCAGCATTTT
NA,TRBV20-1,many,TRBJ1-2,CSATPGPMDGYTF,TGCAGTGCTACCCCCGGGCCTATGGATGGCTACACCTTC
NA,TRBV7-9,many,TRBJ1-2,CASSLDFGGYTF,TGTGCCAGCAGCTTAGACTTTGGTGGCTACACCTTC
NA,TRBV10-3,many,TRBJ2-3,CAIRREADTQYF,TGTGCCATCAGGAGGGAGGCAGATACGCAGTATTTT
TRBD2,TRBV29-1,few,TRBJ2-1,CSVLGLADSYNEQFF,TGCAGCGTTCTCGGACTAGCGGATTCCTACAATGAGCAGTTCTTC
NA,TRBV18,few,TRBJ1-1,CASSPIGPLSEAFF,TGTGCCAGCTCACCAATCGGACCCCTGAGTGAAGCTTTCTTT
NA,TRBV5-1,many,TRBJ1-1,CASTKGAEVRNTEAFF,TGCGCCAGCACCAAAGGGGCAGAGGTGAGGAACACTGAAGCTTTCTTT
NA,TRBV28,many,TRBJ2-6,CASTLGWASGANVLTF,TGTGCCAGCACCCTCGGATGGGCCTCTGGGGCCAACGTCCTGACTTTC
NA,TRBV12-3/TRBV12-4,many,TRBJ1-2,CASSHPGPSYGYTF,TGTGCCAGCAGTCATCCGGGACCGAGCTATGGCTACACCTTC
TRBD2,TRBV20-1,NA,TRBJ2-1,CSARGRASWASSAYNEQFF,TGCAGTGCTCGCGGGAGGGCGAGTTGGGCCTCTAGCGCCTACAATGAGCAGTTCTTC
NA,TRBV29-1,many,TRBJ2-2,CSVGDTGELFF,TGCAGCGTTGGTGACACCGGGGAGCTGTTTTTT
TRBD2,TRBV5-4,many,TRBJ2-7,CASSLVIGGRAGGDEQYF,TGTGCCAGCAGCTTGGTGATAGGCGGGAGGGCCGGGGGCGACGAGCAGTACTTC
TRBD2,TRBV11-2,many,TRBJ2-3,CASSLATSGICTDTQYF,TGTGCCAGCAGCTTAGCAACTAGCGGGATATGCACAGATACGCAGTATTTT
NA,TRBV5-1,many,TRBJ2-7,CASSPLGQGRDYEQYF,TGCGCCAGCAGCCCCCTAGGTCAGGGGAGGGACTACGAGCAGTACTTC
NA,TRBV28,many,TRBJ1-4,CASSPRGVSNEKLFF,TGTGCCAGCAGTCCCCGCGGGGTATCTAATGAAAAACTGTTTTTT
TRBD1,TRBV7-2,many,TRBJ2-5,CASRPGQWSILETQYF,TGTGCCAGCCGACCGGGACAGTGGTCAATTCTAGAGACCCAGTACTTC
TRBD1,TRBV5-6,many,TRBJ1-2,CASRRQGHGYTF,TGTGCCAGCAGACGACAGGGACATGGCTACACCTTC
TRBD2,TRBV20-1,many,TRBJ2-1,CSASSGTSGSRGGNEQFF,TGCAGTGCTAGTTCCGGGACTAGCGGGAGTCGGGGGGGCAATGAGCAGTTCTTC
NA,TRBV7-7,NA,TRBJ2-5,CASSHDRSPQETQYF,TGTGCTAGCAGCCACGACAGGAGCCCCCAAGAGACCCAGTACTTC
NA,TRBV7-3,many,TRBJ2-6,CASSPWSGANVLTF,TGTGCCAGCAGCCCGTGGTCTGGGGCCAACGTCCTGACTTTC
TRBD2,TRBV2,many,TRBJ2-7,CASSAQRGDWEQYF,TGTGCCAGCAGTGCGCAGCGGGGGGACTGGGAGCAGTACTTC
TRBD1,TRBV15,many,TRBJ2-7,CATSGDRGYEQYF,TGTGCCACCAGTGGGGACAGGGGCTACGAGCAGTACTTC
TRBD2,TRBV20-1,NA,TRBJ2-1,CSADIAGAYNEKFF,TGCAGTGCGGACATAGCGGGGGCCTACAATGAGAAGTTCTTC
TRBD2,TRBV27,many,TRBJ2-7,CASSLLAGRIPYEQYF,TGTGCCAGCAGTTTGTTAGCGGGAAGGATCCCCTACGAGCAGTACTTC
NA,TRBV6-5,many,TRBJ1-1,CASSITYSYTEAFF,TGTGCCAGCAGCATCACCTACTCATACACTGAAGCTTTCTTT
NA,TRBV12-3/TRBV12-4,many,TRBJ1-2,CASTRGGGDYGYTF,TGTGCCAGCACCCGGGGGGGAGGAGACTATGGCTACACCTTC
NA,TRBV20-1,many,TRBJ1-1,CSAITQGMTEAFF,TGCAGTGCCATCACCCAGGGGATGACTGAAGCTTTCTTT
TRBD1,TRBV12-3/TRBV12-4,many,TRBJ2-1,CASSSWTGGSEQFF,TGTGCCAGCAGTTCCTGGACAGGGGGGAGTGAGCAGTTCTTC
NA,TRBV2,many,TRBJ2-7,CASTQNQGGEQYF,TGTGCCAGCACTCAGAACCAGGGAGGCGAGCAGTACTTC
TRBD2,TRBV15,many,TRBJ2-5,CATSRASGAGAQYF,TGTGCCACCAGCAGAGCTAGCGGGGCGGGGGCCCAGTACTTC
NA,TRBV7-2,many,TRBJ2-1,CASSFLASSYNEQFF,TGTGCCAGCAGCTTTTTAGCGAGCTCCTACAATGAGCAGTTCTTC
NA,TRBV6-1,many,TRBJ1-1,CASNSGKTEAFF,TGTGCCAGCAATTCAGGGAAAACTGAAGCTTTCTTT